This paragraph reports one T cell receptor (beta chain). Its antigen is unidentified. TCRdb's table, derived via immunoSEQ multiplex PCR, lists solely in-frame clones and lacks some. The repertoire holds 25,000 to 30,000 clones, with 88% as singletons. Germline V gives CDR1 LNHNV, CDR2 YYDKDF (reference sequence). V lost 0 bases, J lost 5 bases, and 5 bases stayed unmatched. This CDR3 comprises 15 residues. The sample comes from a study of multiple sclerosis patients with progressive multifocal leukoencephalopathy. Time point here: before natalizumab initiation. Overall study results and limits: Findings may reflect JC virus infection or just general immunocompromise.

The sequenced sample consisted of PBMCs. The chain combines TRBV15 with TRBJ2-5; 8 bases match TRBD2. This sequence was found in a human donor with multiple sclerosis. CDR3 nucleotide sequence: TGTGCCACCAGCAGAGATCGGACGGGGGGGGAGACCCAGTACTTC. Amino acids: CATSRDRTGGETQYF.